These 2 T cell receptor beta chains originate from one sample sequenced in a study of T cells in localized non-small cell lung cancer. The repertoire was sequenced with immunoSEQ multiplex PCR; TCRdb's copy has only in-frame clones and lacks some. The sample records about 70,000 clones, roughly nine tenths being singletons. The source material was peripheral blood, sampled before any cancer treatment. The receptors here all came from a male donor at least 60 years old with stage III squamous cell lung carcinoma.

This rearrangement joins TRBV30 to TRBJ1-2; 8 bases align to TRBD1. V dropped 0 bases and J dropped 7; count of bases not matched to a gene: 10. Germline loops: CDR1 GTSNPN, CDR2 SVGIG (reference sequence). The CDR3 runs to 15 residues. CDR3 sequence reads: CAWSVGGTGHGGYTF. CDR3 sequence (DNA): TGTGCCTGGAGTGTAGGCGGGACAGGACACGGTGGCTACACCTTC.

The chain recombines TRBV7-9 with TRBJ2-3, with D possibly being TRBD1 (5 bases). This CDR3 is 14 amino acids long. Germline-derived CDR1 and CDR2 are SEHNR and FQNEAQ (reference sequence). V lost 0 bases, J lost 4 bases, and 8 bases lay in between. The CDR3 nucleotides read TGTGCCAGCAGCTTAGCGGCAGGGCCAGATACGCAGTATTTT. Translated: CASSLAAGPDTQYF. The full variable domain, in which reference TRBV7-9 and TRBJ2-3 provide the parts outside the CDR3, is DTGVSQNPRHKITKRGQNVTFRCDPISEHNRLYWYRQTLGQGPEFLTYFQNEAQLEKSRLLSDRFSAERPKGSFSTLEIQRTEQGDSAMYLCASSLAAGPDTQYFGPGTRLTVL.